These T cell receptor beta chains were read from a single sample in a study of blood T cell repertoires in COVID-19. The method was immunoSEQ multiplex PCR; TCRdb's version includes in-frame clones alone and lacks a portion of them. Among around 450,000 clones listed, roughly 90% were seen once. Sequenced input: peripheral blood. These receptors were collected from a woman aged 25 to 39 with acute or convalescent COVID-19. Both conserved end residues are part of each CDR3. A D gene is named only where the DNA matches it firmly. A row's size may be missing; if present it is once, few, many or a size class.

j_call | v_call | d_call | clone_size | cdr3_nt | cdr3_aa
TRBJ1-5 | TRBV24-1 | NA | NA | TGTGCCACCAGTGACCCGGACAGTAGCAATCAGCCCCAGCATTTT | CATSDPDSSNQPQHF
TRBJ1-4 | TRBV7-9 | NA | NA | TGTGCCAGCAGCTCTCAGGGAACAAATGAAAAACTGTTTTTT | CASSSQGTNEKLFF
TRBJ2-7 | TRBV27 | NA | NA | TGTGCCAGCCAGGATGAGACCTACGAGCAGTACTTC | CASQDETYEQYF
TRBJ2-3 | TRBV18 | NA | once | TGTGCCAGCTCACCAGGTTCAGGGATAGACGATACGCAGTATTTT | CASSPGSGIDDTQYF
TRBJ1-6 | TRBV6-2/TRBV6-3 | NA | NA | TGTGCCAGCAGTTACTCCCCGTCTTCACCCCTCCACTTT | CASSYSPSSPLHF
TRBJ1-2 | TRBV7-3 | TRBD1 | NA | TGTGCCAGCAGCTTAGGGCAGGGGGCAAGTGGCTACACCTTC | CASSLGQGASGYTF
TRBJ2-7 | TRBV5-4 | NA | NA | TGTGCCAGCAGCGAAGGCACTAGTCCCTCCGAGCAGTACTTC | CASSEGTSPSEQYF
TRBJ2-3 | TRBV5-1 | TRBD2 | NA | TGCGCCAGCAGCACCACCCTAGCGGGAGATAGCACAGATACGCAGTATTTT | CASSTTLAGDSTDTQYF
TRBJ2-3 | TRBV6-5 | TRBD1 | NA | TGTGCCAGCAGTCCCTGGACAGGATTCACAGATACGCAGTATTTT | CASSPWTGFTDTQYF
TRBJ1-6 | TRBV27 | NA | NA | TGTGCCAGCAGTTTGACAGTGGGAGGCAATTCACCCCTCCACTTT | CASSLTVGGNSPLHF
TRBJ1-1 | TRBV5-1 | TRBD1 | NA | TGCGCCAGCAGCTTGGGACAGGGTTACACTGAAGCTTTCTTT | CASSLGQGYTEAFF
TRBJ2-7 | TRBV12-3/TRBV12-4 | NA | few | TGTGCCAGCAGACTAACACCTACCTACGAGCAGTACTTC | CASRLTPTYEQYF
TRBJ2-2 | TRBV7-3 | NA | NA | TGTGCCAGCAGCCTCCAGGGGGGTAACACCGGGGAGCTGTTTTTT | CASSLQGGNTGELFF
TRBJ2-7 | TRBV19 | TRBD1 | NA | TGTGCCAGTAGTTCCCAACAGGGGGCTGCCTACGAGCAGTACTTC | CASSSQQGAAYEQYF
TRBJ2-3 | TRBV19 | TRBD1 | NA | TGTGCCAGTAATACAGGGGCGGGCACAGATACGCAGTATTTT | CASNTGAGTDTQYF
TRBJ1-1 | TRBV10-1 | TRBD1 | NA | TGCGCCAGCAGCTCGGGACAGGGAGGGGGAGCTTTCTTT | CASSSGQGGGAFF
TRBJ1-5 | TRBV10-3 | TRBD1 | NA | TGTGCCATCGGACAGGGGGCCAGGCAGCCCCAGCATTTT | CAIGQGARQPQHF
TRBJ2-1 | TRBV7-2 | NA | NA | TGTGCCAGCAGCTTTCCGGGACATCCCTCCTACAATGAGCAGTTCTTC | CASSFPGHPSYNEQFF
TRBJ2-1 | TRBV7-8 | NA | once | TGTGCCAGCAGCAAAGGGGTGCCTCCGAACAATGAGCAGTTCTTC | CASSKGVPPNNEQFF
TRBJ2-2 | TRBV19 | TRBD1 | few | TGTGCCAGTAAAAAGTACAGGGGGAACACCGGGGAGCTGTTTTTT | CASKKYRGNTGELFF
TRBJ2-3 | TRBV11-2 | TRBD2 | NA | TGTGCCAGCAGCTTAGATTGGGGGGGTGGGCAGACGCAGTATTTT | CASSLDWGGGQTQYF
TRBJ2-7 | TRBV6-5 | TRBD1 | NA | TGTGCCAGCAGTTGGGTACCGGGACAGGGGGACGAGCAGTACTTC | CASSWVPGQGDEQYF
TRBJ2-5 | TRBV18 | NA | NA | TGTGCCAGCTCACCAATGGCAGGGGCAGAAGAGACCCAGTACTTC | CASSPMAGAEETQYF
TRBJ2-3 | TRBV28 | TRBD1 | NA | TGTGCCAGCAGTTCCCATGGGACAGGTACAGATACGCAGTATTTT | CASSSHGTGTDTQYF
TRBJ1-1 | TRBV14 | NA | NA | TGTGCCAGCAGCCGGGGGCTCACTGAAGCTTTCTTT | CASSRGLTEAFF
TRBJ2-1 | TRBV27 | TRBD2 | NA | TGTGCCAGCAGTTTATCGGCTAGCGGGGGGGCTAGGGGCAATGAGCAGTTCTTC | CASSLSASGGARGNEQFF
TRBJ1-5 | TRBV5-1 | TRBD1 | NA | TGCGCCAGCAGCCTTTGGGGACAGAGCAATCAGCCCCAGCATTTT | CASSLWGQSNQPQHF
TRBJ2-7 | TRBV3-1/TRBV3-2 | NA | once | TGTGCCAGCAGCCAAGTTGCTCAGGCTTTTCGGGAGCAGTACTTC | CASSQVAQAFREQYF
TRBJ1-6 | TRBV4-1 | NA | once | TGCGCCAGCAGCAAGTCCCGGATGGAGGAGGGGAATTCACCCCTCCACTTT | CASSKSRMEEGNSPLHF
TRBJ1-1 | TRBV27 | NA | NA | TGTGCCAGCATTTTTACTCCAATGAACACTGAAGCTTTCTTT | CASIFTPMNTEAFF
TRBJ1-6 | TRBV30 | NA | NA | TGTGCCTGGAGTTTTACAGGGATTTCACCCCTCCACTTT | CAWSFTGISPLHF
TRBJ1-1 | TRBV28 | TRBD1 | NA | TGTGCCAGCAGTCACCCGGGACAGGCTTCAAGCACTGAAGCTTTCTTT | CASSHPGQASSTEAFF